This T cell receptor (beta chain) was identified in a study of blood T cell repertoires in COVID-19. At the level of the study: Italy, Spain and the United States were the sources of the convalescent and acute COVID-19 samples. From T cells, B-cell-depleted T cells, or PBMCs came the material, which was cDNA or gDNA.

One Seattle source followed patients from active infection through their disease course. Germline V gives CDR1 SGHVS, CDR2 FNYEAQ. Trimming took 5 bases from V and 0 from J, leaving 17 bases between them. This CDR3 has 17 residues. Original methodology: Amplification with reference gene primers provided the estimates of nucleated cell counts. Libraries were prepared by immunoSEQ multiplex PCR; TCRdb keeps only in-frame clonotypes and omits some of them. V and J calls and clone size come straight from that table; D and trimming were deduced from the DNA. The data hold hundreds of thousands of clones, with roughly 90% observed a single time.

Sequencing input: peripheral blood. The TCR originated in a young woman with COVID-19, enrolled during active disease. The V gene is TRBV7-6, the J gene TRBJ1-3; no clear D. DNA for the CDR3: TGTGCCAGCAGCCCGGGAGGATACACTGTCTCTGGAAACACCATATATTTT. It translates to CASSPGGYTVSGNTIYF.